These 22 T cell receptor beta chains were sequenced from one sample in a study of cytomegalovirus exposure and HLA in healthy donors. The PCR used 60 Vbeta and 13 Jbeta primers. Clones were read by immunoSEQ multiplex PCR, and TCRdb kept only the in-frame ones, dropping some. The sample lists about 120,000 clones, around 85% occurring once. Sequenced sample: PBMCs. The receptors here all came from a man aged 18 to 30 in good health and CMV-seropositive.

The V call is TRBV7-9, the J call TRBJ2-3; D not certain. Germline CDR1 reads SEHNR; CDR2 reads FQNEAQ (reference sequence). This CDR3 is 15 amino acids long. The V end was cut by 4 bases, the J end by 0 bases, with 11 bases between. The CDR3: CASSYLPTSTDTQYF. CDR3 in DNA: TGTGCCAGCAGCTACTTACCCACGAGCACAGATACGCAGTATTTT.

The chain is built from TRBV7-6 and TRBJ2-3; D remains unclear. From germline, CDR1 is SGHVS and CDR2 FNYEAQ. This CDR3 is 15 amino acids long. V lost 1 base and J lost 2, with 10 bases in between. This CDR3 reads CASSLDPVNTDTQYF. In DNA, the CDR3 is TGTGCCAGCAGCTTAGACCCAGTCAACACAGATACGCAGTATTTT.

The sample holds one count of this clone. The CDR3 spells CASSLQGYGYTF. The CDR3 nucleotides are TGTGCCAGTAGTTTACAGGGCTATGGCTACACCTTC. This chain connects TRBV19 to TRBJ1-2; a possible D gene is TRBD1 (6 bases). Per the germline V gene, CDR1 is LNHDA and CDR2 is SQIVND (reference sequence). The CDR3 is made up of 12 amino acids. Trimming cost V 5 bases and J 4 bases, with 8 bases left between them.

The rearrangement uses TRBV30 and TRBJ1-1; D ambiguous. Trimming cost V 6 bases and J 3 bases, with 8 bases left between them. The CDR3 is 11 amino acids. Germline V gene data show CDR1 as GTSNPN and CDR2 as SVGIG (reference sequence). The CDR3 nucleotides are TGTGCCTGCATTCCGGACACTGAAGCTTTCTTT. It specifies CACIPDTEAFF. The variable domain in full, completed from reference TRBV30 and TRBJ1-1, reads SQTIHQWPATLVQPVGSPLSLECTVEGTSNPNLYWYRQAAGRGLQLLFYSVGIGQISSEVPQNLSASRPQDRQFILSSKKLLLSDSGFYLCACIPDTEAFFGQGTRLTVV.

The chain carries TRBV19 and TRBJ1-4; maybe TRBD1 (6 bases). CDR3 length equals 15 residues. Per the germline V gene, CDR1 is LNHDA and CDR2 is SQIVND (reference sequence). V was trimmed by 3 bases and J by 5 bases, leaving 13 bases between them. The CDR3 reads CASSIPPTGNEKLFF. In nucleotides, the CDR3 is TGTGCCAGTAGTATCCCCCCCACAGGGAATGAAAAACTGTTTTTT.

This clone was observed a handful of times. The rearrangement links TRBV7-8 to TRBJ2-3; 12 positions agree with TRBD2. The CDR3 is 19 amino acids. Germline lookup yields CDR1 SGHVS and CDR2 FQNEAQ. V shed 1 base, J shed 6 bases, and the junction held 14 bases outside the gene matches. CDR3 region: CASSLGGLAGGPSADTQYF. CDR3 nucleotide sequence: TGTGCCAGCAGCTTAGGAGGCCTAGCGGGAGGGCCCTCGGCGGATACGCAGTATTTT.

The rearrangement links TRBV29-1 to TRBJ1-2; no firm D call. The CDR3 loop spans 13 amino acids. Germline CDR1 is SQVTM and CDR2 is ANQGSEA. V was cut by 5 bases and J by 0 bases, with 10 bases left in between. For the CDR3, the DNA is TGCAGCGTTATCACAGCTCCTAACTATGGCTACACCTTC. The encoded protein is CSVITAPNYGYTF.

The rearrangement joins TRBV4-3 to TRBJ2-2, with 8 bases aligning to TRBD1. Germline CDR1 is LGHNA and CDR2 is YSLEER. The V and J ends lost 1 base and 5 bases, in that order; junction bases with no gene match: 12. This CDR3 region has 18 residues. Here the CDR3 DNA reads TGCGCCAGCAGCCAAGGAGGGGCAGGGGGCGGACGGACCGGGGAGCTGTTTTTT. Protein product: CASSQGGAGGGRTGELFF.

The chain joins TRBV29-1 to TRBJ1-1, with 10 bases lining up with TRBD1. This CDR3 spans 14 amino acids. J was trimmed by 3 bases and V by 7 bases; bases with no gene match: 8. Per the germline V gene, CDR1 is SQVTM and CDR2 is ANQGSEA. The CDR3 spells CSAATGGTYTEAFF. DNA for the CDR3: TGCAGCGCCGCGACAGGGGGCACCTACACTGAAGCTTTCTTT.

The chain uses TRBV19 and TRBJ1-1; 7 bases map to TRBD1. CDR1 LNHDA and CDR2 SQIVND come from the germline V gene (reference sequence). V was clipped by 5 bases and J by 5 bases; unmatched bases: 5. The CDR3 has 13 residues. DNA of the CDR3: TGTGCCAGTAGTGACTTACAGGGGACTGAAGCTTTCTTT. Its translation is CASSDLQGTEAFF.

The chain uses TRBV4-3 and TRBJ1-3, with 7 bases matching TRBD1. This CDR3 has 20 residues. Germline CDR1 and CDR2: LGHNA and YSLEER. Unmatched junction bases numbered 18, after V lost 2 bases and J lost 2 bases. The CDR3, as DNA: TGCGCCAGCAGCCAATTACTCCCGCCCTCGGACAGGTCTGCTGGAAACACCATATATTTT. It yields the protein CASSQLLPPSDRSAGNTIYF.

The chain couples TRBV9 to TRBJ1-1; D is ambiguous. The CDR3 loop spans 12 amino acids. Trimming removed 4 bases from V and 1 base from J, with 5 bases in between. Germline CDR1 SGDLS, CDR2 YYNGEE. CDR3 protein: CASSSGNTEAFF. CDR3 bases: TGTGCCAGCAGCAGCGGGAACACTGAAGCTTTCTTT.

V and J are TRBV6-1 and TRBJ1-6; a weak D match, TRBD1 (5 bases). This CDR3 is 15 amino acids long. The germline gives CDR1 MNHNS, CDR2 SASEGT. Trimming shortened V by 1 base and J by 7 bases, and 11 bases separated the two germline ends. CDR3 in DNA: TGTGCCAGCAGTGAAGGGGGGGACCGCAATTCACCCCTCCACTTT. Protein: CASSEGGDRNSPLHF.

V and J are TRBV6-1 and TRBJ2-3, with D hard to call. The length of the CDR3 is 11 residues. Germline V lookup: CDR1 MNHNS, CDR2 SASEGT. Between the trimmed V and J ends, which lost 7 bases and 4 bases, there was a span of 6 bases. CDR3 sequence reads: CASTHSDTQYF. DNA for the CDR3: TGTGCCAGCACCCATTCAGATACGCAGTATTTT.

V is TRBV6-5 and J is TRBJ2-1; TRBD1 matches 8 bases. J lost 0 bases, V lost 5 bases, and 3 bases had no gene match. Germline V CDR1 and CDR2: MNHEY, SVGAGI. CDR3 length: 15 residues. The CDR3 nucleotides read TGTGCCAGCAGTGGACAGGGAAGCTCCTACAATGAGCAGTTCTTC. Its translation is CASSGQGSSYNEQFF.

The chain couples TRBV29-1 to TRBJ2-2, with a tentative D call TRBD2 (5 bases). CDR1 SQVTM and CDR2 ANQGSEA come from the germline V gene. With 6 bases removed from V and 2 bases from J, the gap between germline ends came to 22 bases. This CDR3 region has 17 residues. CDR3 region: CSVPREGVGLNTGELFF. DNA of the CDR3: TGCAGCGTCCCTCGGGAAGGAGTTGGGTTAAACACCGGGGAGCTGTTTTTT.

The chain recombines TRBV21-1 with TRBJ2-7; the table gives TRBD1 as D, unverified against the DNA. TRBV21-1 is a pseudogene. This CDR3 comprises 14 residues. This CDR3 reads CKDRPTGDRVEQYF. For the CDR3, the DNA is TGTAAAGACCGACCTACAGGGGATAGGGTCGAGCAGTACTTC.

The chain employs TRBV30 and TRBJ2-5; D ambiguous. The CDR3 totals 12 residues. Germline V CDR1 and CDR2: GTSNPN, SVGIG (reference sequence). The germline V and J ends were trimmed by 2 bases and 4 bases, with 8 bases remaining between them. In DNA form, the CDR3 reads TGTGCCTGGAGTCCATCGCGAGAGACCCAGTACTTC. Protein: CAWSPSRETQYF.

The chain uses TRBV7-2 and TRBJ2-7; 8 nucleotides agree with TRBD1. Germline V gives CDR1 SGHTA, CDR2 FQGNSA. The V segment lost 4 bases and the J segment 2 bases; nucleotides outside the gene matches: 4. The CDR3 is 14 amino acids. This chain's CDR3 is CASSSGQGAYEQYF. CDR3 coding DNA: TGTGCCAGCAGCTCAGGACAGGGCGCCTACGAGCAGTACTTC.

This chain uses TRBV7-9 with TRBJ2-7, with unresolved D. Germline V lookup: CDR1 SEHNR, CDR2 FQNEAQ (reference sequence). The CDR3 has 12 amino acids. Between the trimmed V and J ends, which lost 5 bases and 0 bases, there was a span of 5 bases. This CDR3 reads CASSINSYEQYF. The CDR3, as DNA: TGTGCCAGCAGCATAAACTCCTACGAGCAGTACTTC.

V usage is TRBV9 and J usage is TRBJ1-6; 10 bases are a match to TRBD1. This CDR3 comprises 15 residues. With 1 base clipped from V and 8 bases from J, the junction kept 3 bases outside the gene matches. Looked up from germline, CDR1 is SGDLS and CDR2 is YYNGEE. The CDR3 DNA is TGTGCCAGCAGCGTATCCGGGACAGGGGATTCACCCCTCCACTTT. Its translation: CASSVSGTGDSPLHF.

This clone was counted only a few times. The chain has TRBV4-3 and TRBJ2-4; the D gene is possibly TRBD2 (6 bases). The CDR3 has 16 amino acids. Germline-derived CDR1 and CDR2 are LGHNA and YSLEER. The V gene lost 0 bases and the J gene lost 5 bases, with 14 bases spanning the gap. This CDR3 reads CASSQDRIAVENIQYF. CDR3 DNA: TGCGCCAGCAGCCAAGATCGAATAGCGGTCGAAAACATTCAGTACTTC.